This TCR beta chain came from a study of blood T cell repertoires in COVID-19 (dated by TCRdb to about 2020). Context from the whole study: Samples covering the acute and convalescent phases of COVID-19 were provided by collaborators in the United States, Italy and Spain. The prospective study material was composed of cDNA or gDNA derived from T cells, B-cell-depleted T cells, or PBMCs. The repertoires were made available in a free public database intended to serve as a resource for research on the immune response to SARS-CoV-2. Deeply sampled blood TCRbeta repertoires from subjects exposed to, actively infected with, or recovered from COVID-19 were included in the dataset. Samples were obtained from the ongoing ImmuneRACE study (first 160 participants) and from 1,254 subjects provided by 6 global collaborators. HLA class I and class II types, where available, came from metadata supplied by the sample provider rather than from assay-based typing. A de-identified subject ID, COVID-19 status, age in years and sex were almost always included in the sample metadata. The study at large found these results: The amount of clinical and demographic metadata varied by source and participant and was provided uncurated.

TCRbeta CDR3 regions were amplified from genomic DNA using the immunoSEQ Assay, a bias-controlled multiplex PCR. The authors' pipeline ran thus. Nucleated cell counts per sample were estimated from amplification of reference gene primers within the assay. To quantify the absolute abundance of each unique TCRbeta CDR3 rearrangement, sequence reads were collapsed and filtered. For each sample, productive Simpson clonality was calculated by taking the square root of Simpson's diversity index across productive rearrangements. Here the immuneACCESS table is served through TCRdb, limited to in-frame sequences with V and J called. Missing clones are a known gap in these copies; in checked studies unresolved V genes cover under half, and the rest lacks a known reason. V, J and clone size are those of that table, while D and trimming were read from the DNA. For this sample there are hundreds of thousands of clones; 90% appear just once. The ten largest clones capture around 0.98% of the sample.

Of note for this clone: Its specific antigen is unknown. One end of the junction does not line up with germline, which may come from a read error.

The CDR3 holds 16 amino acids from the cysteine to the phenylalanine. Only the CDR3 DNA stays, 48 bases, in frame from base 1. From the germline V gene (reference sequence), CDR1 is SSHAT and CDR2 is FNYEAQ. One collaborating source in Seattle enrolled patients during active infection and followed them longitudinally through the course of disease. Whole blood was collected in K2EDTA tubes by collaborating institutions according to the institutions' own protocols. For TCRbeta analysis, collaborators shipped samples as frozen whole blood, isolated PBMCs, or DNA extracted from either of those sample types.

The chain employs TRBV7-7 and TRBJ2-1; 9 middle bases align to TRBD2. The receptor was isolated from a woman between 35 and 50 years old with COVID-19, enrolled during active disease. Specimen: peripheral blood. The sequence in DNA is TGTGCTAGCAGCTTAGGTCCTCTAGCGGGGATCGATGAGCAGTTCTTC. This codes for CASSLGPLAGIDEQFF.